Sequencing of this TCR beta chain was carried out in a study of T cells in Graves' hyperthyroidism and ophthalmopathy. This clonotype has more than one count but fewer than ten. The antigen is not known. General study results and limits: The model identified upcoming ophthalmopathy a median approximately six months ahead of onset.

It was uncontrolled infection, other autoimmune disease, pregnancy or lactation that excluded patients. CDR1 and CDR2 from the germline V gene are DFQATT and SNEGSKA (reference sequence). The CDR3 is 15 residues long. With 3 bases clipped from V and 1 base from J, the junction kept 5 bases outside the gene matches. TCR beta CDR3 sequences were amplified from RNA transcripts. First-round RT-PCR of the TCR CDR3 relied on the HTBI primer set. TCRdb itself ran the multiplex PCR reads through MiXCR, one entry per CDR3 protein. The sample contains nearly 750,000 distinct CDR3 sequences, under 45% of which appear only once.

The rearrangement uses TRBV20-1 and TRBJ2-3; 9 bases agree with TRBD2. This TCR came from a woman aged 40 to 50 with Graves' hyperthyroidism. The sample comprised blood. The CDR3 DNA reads TGCAGTGCTAGGGGCGGGGGGGCGCGCACAGATACGCAGTATTTT. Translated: CSARGGGARTDTQYF.